This note documents a single T cell receptor beta chain sequence. The data derive from a study of blood T cell repertoires in COVID-19. On the study more broadly: From the United States, Italy and Spain came samples of acute and convalescent COVID-19. T cells, B-cell-depleted T cells, or PBMCs provided the cDNA or gDNA that served as material.

How the authors handled the data: For nucleated cells, counts were estimated from reference gene primer amplification. The method was immunoSEQ multiplex PCR; TCRdb's version includes in-frame clones alone and lacks a portion of them. V, J and clone size are those of that table, while D and trimming were read from the DNA. Altogether 200,000 to 300,000 clones are present, 80% to 90% being singletons, with the ten largest covering roughly 3.7%. Per germline, CDR1 SGHDT and CDR2 YYEEEE. The CDR3 length is 19 residues. V was pared by 5 bases and J by 6 bases, with 29 bases between. This receptor was identified in a woman in her 40s with acute or convalescent COVID-19. The specimen was peripheral blood. The gene calls are TRBV5-6 and TRBJ1-4; D ambiguous. CDR3 sequence: CASSPRGSRTILEDEKLFF. In DNA form, the CDR3 reads TGTGCCAGCAGTCCAAGAGGGTCCCGGACGATCCTAGAGGATGAAAAACTGTTTTTT.